Shown below are 22 T cell receptor beta chains from a single sample sequenced in a study of human T cells and chemical hapten exposure. Time point reported: patch test 2, 6 weeks after DPC sensitization. Treatment reported: therapeutic diphenylcyclopropenone sensitization with weekly scalp DPC. One entry per CDR3 protein results from TCRdb running MiXCR on the RACE reads. Of fewer than 80,000 distinct CDR3 sequences listed, approximately 10% are singletons. The source was whole blood, collected in connection with sensitization to the hapten diphenylcyclopropenone (DPC). The receptors were gathered from a woman in her forties or fifties with alopecia areata. Some clones in this sample may be carry-over from other donors' samples.

The chain couples TRBV3-1 to TRBJ2-7, with a weak D call TRBD2 (5 bases). This CDR3 has 12 amino acids. Trimming removed 6 bases at V and 6 bases at J, with 12 bases between. Germline CDR1 and CDR2: LGHDT and YNNKEL (reference sequence). The CDR3 DNA is TGTGCCAGCAGAGGATACAGCGGCGAGCAGTACTTC. Its protein product is CASRGYSGEQYF.

This clonotype was seen at least ten times. V gene TRBV7-6 combines with J gene TRBJ2-3; 9 nucleotides agree with TRBD2. V gave up 5 bases and J gave up 3 bases; unmatched junction bases: 6. Germline assignment: CDR1 SGHVS and CDR2 FNYEAQ. CDR3 size: 15 residues. The CDR3 region has the DNA TGTGCCAGCAGCCGTAGCGGGAGTAAGACAGATACGCAGTATTTT. Translated, it gives CASSRSGSKTDTQYF.

This clonotype appeared many times. This chain connects TRBV20-1 to TRBJ1-1; TRBD1 matches 8 bases. This CDR3 comprises 12 residues. CDR1 is DFQATT, CDR2 SNEGSKA, per germline (reference sequence). After removal of 2 bases from V and 11 bases from J, the junction contained 7 bases not matched to a gene. The CDR3: CSARTTDREAFF. CDR3 in DNA: TGCAGTGCTAGAACAACGGACAGGGAGGCTTTCTTT.

A few counts support this clonotype. The V and J genes are TRBV20-1 and TRBJ2-7; 10 nucleotides align to TRBD2. V was clipped by 0 bases and J by 3 bases; unmatched bases: 5. The CDR3 loop spans 15 amino acids. Germline-derived CDR1 and CDR2 are DFQATT and SNEGSKA (reference sequence). CDR3 in DNA: TGCAGTGCTAGAGATCGGGGGACTAGCGTCTACGAGCAGTACTTC. As protein: CSARDRGTSVYEQYF.

The table lists this clonotype with many counts. The genes are TRBV11-2 and TRBJ2-6; D unclear. The CDR3 consists of 20 residues. V was clipped by 4 bases and J by 0 bases, with 22 bases between them. Germline CDR1 reads SGHAT; CDR2 reads FQNNGV. The DNA of the CDR3 is TGTGCCAGCAGCTCGATCCGTGGCGGCGGACGCGGCTCTGGGGCCAACGTCCTGACTTTC. Encoded protein: CASSSIRGGGRGSGANVLTF.

The sample holds a few counts of this clonotype. The chain is built from TRBV2 and TRBJ2-1, with TRBD2 matching over 7 bases. The CDR3 runs to 18 residues. Germline CDR1 is SNHLY and CDR2 is FYNNEI. Unmatched junction bases numbered 16, after V lost 4 bases and J lost 4 bases. CDR3 residues: CASSVQREGKPGYNEQFF. The CDR3 DNA sequence: TGTGCCAGCAGTGTTCAAAGGGAGGGCAAGCCCGGGTACAATGAGCAGTTCTTC.

This clonotype was seen repeatedly, ten times or more. CDR3 nucleotides: TGCGCCAGCACATTCACACCTCGCGATGGCTACACCTTC. This codes for CASTFTPRDGYTF. The chain couples TRBV5-1 to TRBJ1-2; D is unresolved. Looked up from germline, CDR1 is SGHRS and CDR2 is YFSETQ. The CDR3 runs 13 residues. Trimming removed 6 bases at V and 6 bases at J, with 15 bases between.

This clonotype was recorded at least ten times. The genes are TRBV11-2 and TRBJ2-1, with 11 bases that match TRBD2. CDR3 length: 19 amino acids. The V and J ends lost 1 base and 2 bases, in that order; junction bases with no gene match: 10. The germline CDR1 and CDR2 sequences are SGHAT and FQNNGV. The CDR3 DNA follows: TGTGCCAGCAGCTTAGGCATTTCTCGACTAGCGGGGCCCTACAATGAGCAGTTCTTC. Translating gives CASSLGISRLAGPYNEQFF. Together with reference TRBV11-2 and TRBJ2-1, the CDR3 gives the full variable domain: EAGVAQSPRYKIIEKRQSVAFWCNPISGHATLYWYQQILGQGPKLLIQFQNNGVVDDSQLPKDRFSAERLKGVDSTLKIQPAKLEDSAVYLCASSLGISRLAGPYNEQFFGPGTRLTVL.

This clonotype was detected ten times or more. CDR3 sequence: CASSLYREGGEQYF. The CDR3 DNA reads TGTGCCAGCAGCTTATATCGCGAGGGTGGCGAGCAGTACTTC. V and J are TRBV7-6 and TRBJ2-7; the D gene is possibly TRBD2 (5 bases). V lost 2 bases and J lost 6, with 14 bases in between. CDR1 is SGHVS, CDR2 FNYEAQ, per germline. This CDR3 has 14 amino acids.

This clonotype was counted many times. This rearrangement joins TRBV4-1 to TRBJ2-5; D possibly corresponds to TRBD1 (5 bases). There are 15 residues in the CDR3. Germline assignment: CDR1 MGHRA and CDR2 YSYEKL. V shed 6 bases and J shed 3 bases, with 17 bases lying between them. The CDR3: CASRTLMGRKETQYF. The DNA of the CDR3 is TGCGCCAGCAGGACTCTCATGGGGCGCAAAGAGACCCAGTACTTC.

This clonotype was picked up one time. V gene TRBV9 combines with J gene TRBJ1-1, with D possibly being TRBD1 (5 bases). The CDR3 length is 16 residues. V lost 4 bases and J lost 9, with 25 bases in between. Germline assignment: CDR1 SGDLS and CDR2 YYNGEE. The CDR3 loop is CASSPFVIPLEGKAFF. Here the CDR3 DNA reads TGTGCCAGCAGCCCTTTCGTAATCCCCTTGGAGGGGAAAGCTTTCTTT. The complete variable domain, with remaining parts taken from reference TRBV9 and TRBJ1-1, reads DSGVTQTPKHLITATGQRVTLRCSPRSGDLSVYWYQQSLDQGLQFLIQYYNGEERAKGNILERFSAQQFPDLHSELNLSSLELGDSALYFCASSPFVIPLEGKAFFGQGTRLTVV.

This clonotype was recorded a few times. The chain links TRBV15 to TRBJ2-5; 8 bases line up with TRBD1. Germline V gene sequence: CDR1 LNHNV, CDR2 YYDKDF (reference sequence). The CDR3 is 15 residues long. Trimming took 5 bases from V and 1 from J; bases not matched to a gene: 6. In DNA, the CDR3 is TGTGCCACCAGCCCCCGGGGACAGGCCCAAGAGACCCAGTACTTC. Translating it yields CATSPRGQAQETQYF.

This clonotype came up a few times. The V gene is TRBV11-1, the J gene TRBJ1-1, with D hard to call. Trimming took 4 bases from V and 0 from J, leaving 15 bases between them. The germline gives CDR1 SGHAT, CDR2 FQDESV (reference sequence). This CDR3 is 16 amino acids long. DNA for the CDR3: TGTGCCAGCAGCTCGGACGGAGACCTTATGAACACTGAAGCTTTCTTT. Residues: CASSSDGDLMNTEAFF.

This clonotype was picked up many times. This chain links TRBV27 with TRBJ2-1; 8 nucleotides match TRBD2. Trimming removed 8 bases from V and 7 bases from J; junction bases left unmatched: 10. The germline CDR1 and CDR2 sequences are MNHEY and SMNVEV (reference sequence). This CDR3 contains 14 residues. CDR3 residues: CASLSGGGSNEQFF. The CDR3, as DNA: TGTGCCAGCCTTTCAGGCGGGGGGTCGAATGAGCAGTTCTTC.

This chain uses TRBV6-6 with TRBJ2-1; 8 bases map to TRBD2. J gave up 0 bases and V 4 bases, and 2 bases lay outside the gene matches. Germline V gene sequence: CDR1 MNHNY, CDR2 SVGAGI (reference sequence). The CDR3 contains 15 residues. The CDR3 region is CASSWTSPSYNEQFF. CDR3 DNA sequence: TGTGCCAGCAGTTGGACTAGCCCCTCCTACAATGAGCAGTTCTTC.

This clonotype has ten or more counts. The J gene is TRBJ1-1, the V gene TRBV7-3; TRBD1 might be the D (5 bases). This CDR3 region has 16 residues. V was pared by 0 bases and J by 3 bases, with 14 bases between. Germline CDR1 and CDR2: SGHTA and FQGTGA. CDR3 loop: CASSLTSGFGDTEAFF. CDR3 nucleotides: TGTGCCAGCAGCTTAACATCAGGGTTTGGGGACACTGAAGCTTTCTTT.

V gene TRBV6-6 combines with J gene TRBJ2-7, with 12 bases identical to TRBD2. The CDR3 is 16 amino acids. The V gene's germline CDR1 is MNHNY and CDR2 SVGAGI (reference sequence). V was pared by 4 bases and J by 0 bases, with 4 bases of the junction left unmatched. This CDR3 is CASSFLTSGSSYEQYF. CDR3 nucleotides: TGTGCCAGCAGTTTCCTGACTAGCGGGAGCTCCTACGAGCAGTACTTC.

There are a few counts of this clonotype. CDR3 in amino acids: CASSPLISGITDTQYF. The DNA for the CDR3 is TGTGCCAGCTCACCACTTATTTCCGGGATTACAGATACGCAGTATTTT. V is TRBV18 and J is TRBJ2-3; tentative D call: TRBD2 (5 bases). Trimming took off 1 base at V and 3 bases at J, with 14 bases between the two ends. In germline, CDR1 is KGHSH, CDR2 LQKENI. The CDR3 runs to 16 residues.

The chain links TRBV20-1 to TRBJ2-3; a weak D match, TRBD1 (6 bases). Germline V gives CDR1 DFQATT, CDR2 SNEGSKA (reference sequence). V was shortened by 2 bases and J by 6 bases, with 12 bases between the two germline ends. There are 13 residues in the CDR3. CDR3 amino acids: CSARTGFIDTQYF. CDR3 nucleotides: TGCAGTGCTAGAACAGGGTTTATTGATACGCAGTATTTT.

This clonotype was detected ten times or more. The chain joins TRBV20-1 to TRBJ2-7; 9 bases line up with TRBD2. CDR1 DFQATT and CDR2 SNEGSKA come from the germline V gene (reference sequence). This CDR3 region has 17 residues. V was clipped by 0 bases and J by 3 bases; unmatched bases: 12. The CDR3 sequence is CSARDLKRAGGLYEQYF. In DNA form, the CDR3 reads TGCAGTGCTAGAGATCTGAAGAGAGCGGGAGGACTCTACGAGCAGTACTTC.

This clonotype was seen repeatedly, ten times or more. The chain couples TRBV6-2 or TRBV6-3 to TRBJ1-1; possible D gene TRBD1, 6 bases. Germline-derived CDR1 and CDR2 are MNHEY and SVGEGT. Deletions cut 7 bases from V and 2 bases from J, with 14 bases between. This CDR3 has 14 amino acids. CDR3 amino acids: CASTPSGHNTEAFF. The CDR3 DNA is TGTGCCAGCACTCCATCGGGACATAACACTGAAGCTTTCTTT.

There are many counts of this clonotype. The chain is built from TRBV30 and TRBJ2-1, with D possibly matching TRBD2 (6 bases). Trimming took 4 bases from V and 9 from J, leaving 22 bases between them. CDR1 and CDR2 from the germline V gene are GTSNPN and SVGIG (reference sequence). The CDR3 has 15 amino acids. Written as DNA, the CDR3 is TGTGCCTGGAATTCGCCGGGACTGCGTTTTGGTGAGCAGTTCTTC. It specifies CAWNSPGLRFGEQFF.